These 16 T cell receptor beta chains came from one sample sequenced in a study of breast tumors, draining lymph nodes, adjacent tissues. In TCRdb, the multiplex PCR reads were re-called with MiXCR into one record per CDR3 protein. The profile covers roughly 220,000 distinct CDR3 sequences, with approximately 36% appearing a single time and about 3.3% taken by the ten largest. Samples came from axillary lymph nodes draining the breast cancer. The sample consisted of axillary lymph node tissue. These receptor sequences come from a female donor with breast cancer. Some clones in this sample may be carry-over from other donors' samples.

As concerns this clonotype: One junction end does not reproduce the germline sequence, and a read error may be involved. The chain has TRBV3-1 and TRBJ2-3; no definite D call. From germline, CDR1 is LGHDT and CDR2 YNNKEL (reference sequence). This CDR3 has 13 amino acids. The CDR3 sequence: CPSSARDTDTQYF. DNA for the CDR3: TGTCCCAGCAGCGCCCGAGACACAGATACGCAGTATTTT.

This chain joins TRBV7-3 and TRBJ2-4; no reliable D call. The CDR3 runs to 14 residues. Looked up from germline, CDR1 is SGHTA and CDR2 is FQGTGA. Trimming pared 5 bases from V and 8 bases from J, leaving 16 bases between. The CDR3 loop is CASSLRLDSDIQYF. CDR3 nucleotide sequence: TGTGCCAGCAGCCTAAGGTTAGATTCGGACATTCAGTACTTC. Full variable domain (remainder filled in from reference TRBV7-3 and TRBJ2-4): GAGVSQTPSNKVTEKGKYVELRCDPISGHTALYWYRQSLGQGPEFLIYFQGTGAADDSGLPNDRFFAVRPEGSVSTLKIQRTERGDSAVYLCASSLRLDSDIQYFGAGTRLSVL.

Here the CDR3 reads CSVVRTGETQYF. In DNA, the CDR3 is TGCAGCGTTGTAAGGACAGGGGAGACCCAGTACTTC. The chain employs TRBV29-1 and TRBJ2-5, with TRBD1 matching over 8 bases. V was clipped by 4 bases and J by 5 bases; unmatched bases: 3. In germline, CDR1 is SQVTM, CDR2 ANQGSEA. This CDR3 contains 12 residues. Based on the CDR3 plus reference TRBV29-1 and TRBJ2-5, the full variable domain is SAVISQKPSRDICQRGTSLTIQCQVDSQVTMMFWYRQQPGQSLTLIATANQGSEATYESGFVIDKFPISRPNLTFSTLTVSNMSPEDSSIYLCSVVRTGETQYFGPGTRLLVL.

About this clonotype: This may be a read error: a much more frequent sequence differs by one nucleotide. This rearrangement joins TRBV7-9 to TRBJ1-2; 7 bases are shared with TRBD1. The CDR3 length is 15 residues. Germline assignment: CDR1 SEHNR and CDR2 FQNEAQ (reference sequence). The CDR3, as DNA: TGTGCCAGCAGCCCCGGGGGGGGACAGAGTACTGACTACCCCTTC. Translating it yields CASSPGGGQSTDYPF.

The J gene is TRBJ2-4, the V gene TRBV7-8; D is perhaps TRBD1 (6 bases). V lost 5 bases and J lost 9, with 20 bases in between. Germline V CDR1 and CDR2: SGHVS, FQNEAQ. The CDR3 consists of 15 residues. This CDR3 is CASSAARQGQSIQYF. As DNA, the CDR3 is TGTGCCAGCAGCGCAGCCCGGCAGGGGCAATCCATTCAGTACTTC.

This clonotype was counted at least ten times. J is TRBJ2-7 and V is TRBV11-2; perhaps D is TRBD1 or TRBD2 (5 bases each). Germline CDR1 and CDR2: SGHAT and FQNNGV. The CDR3 loop spans 14 amino acids. V was trimmed by 5 bases and J by 2 bases, leaving 13 bases between them. The CDR3 DNA reads TGTGCCAGCAGCCCCAGGACGGGACCCTACGAGCAGTACTTC. Translating it yields CASSPRTGPYEQYF.

This chain uses TRBV7-2 with TRBJ1-3; no clear D gene. Germline V gives CDR1 SGHTA, CDR2 FQGNSA. Trimming removed 1 base at V and 3 bases at J, with 13 bases between. CDR3 size: 16 residues. CDR3 nucleotide sequence: TGTGCCAGCAGCTTAGGCTCCCTAGCGGGTGGAAACACCATATATTTT. Amino acid sequence: CASSLGSLAGGNTIYF. The full variable domain, completed using reference TRBV7-2 and TRBJ1-3, is GAGVSQSPSNKVTEKGKDVELRCDPISGHTALYWYRQSLGQGLEFLIYFQGNSAPDKSGLPSDRFSAERTGGSVSTLTIQRTQQEDSAVYLCASSLGSLAGGNTIYFGEGSWLTVV.

This clonotype was recorded once. The chain employs TRBV19 and TRBJ1-6, with D possibly matching TRBD1 (6 bases). CDR3 length: 17 amino acids. CDR1 and CDR2 from the germline V gene are LNHDA and SQIVND (reference sequence). V was cut by 7 bases and J by 6 bases, with 22 bases left in between. In DNA, the CDR3 is TGTGCCAGTATCAGCAGCAGGGGAGAGGGGCTTAATTCACCCCTCCACTTT. This codes for CASISSRGEGLNSPLHF.

Many counts were recorded for this clonotype. The gene calls are TRBV19 and TRBJ1-5; D remains ambiguous. The CDR3 is 17 residues long. Trimming shortened V by 7 bases and J by 0 bases, and 19 bases separated the two germline ends. Germline V gene data show CDR1 as LNHDA and CDR2 as SQIVND (reference sequence). CDR3 coding DNA: TGTGCCAGTACCGACGGGAGAGGAGGCTATAGCAATCAGCCCCAGCATTTT. Translating it yields CASTDGRGGYSNQPQHF.

This clonotype has only a few counts. Since a much larger clone is just one base distant, this may be a read error. The V and J genes are TRBV7-2 and TRBJ2-5; TRBD1 matches at 10 bases. Germline V CDR1 and CDR2: SGHTA, FQGNSA. The CDR3 extends over 15 amino acids. CDR3 in amino acids: CASSFDRGLGETQHF. In DNA form, the CDR3 reads TGTGCCAGCAGCTTTGACAGGGGGCTGGGGGAGACCCAGCACTTC.

Remarks on this clonotype: At one end, the junction sequence differs from germline, possibly due to a read error. The chain joins TRBV20-1 to TRBJ1-5; 7 nucleotides match TRBD1. Germline CDR1 is DFQATT and CDR2 is SNEGSKA (reference sequence). This CDR3 has 14 amino acids. The CDR3 loop reads CSARIAGGNPPQHF. The CDR3 coding sequence is TGCAGTGCTAGAATCGCAGGGGGGAATCCGCCCCAGCATTTT.

This clonotype has more than one count but fewer than ten. Possible read error: a much larger clone is one base away. The CDR3 does not end in the conserved phenylalanine or tryptophan, so this is likely a read error. The chain has TRBV9 and TRBJ2-1; no clear D gene. This CDR3 comprises 13 residues. The V and J ends lost 0 bases and 10 bases respectively, with 11 bases between them. The germline gives CDR1 SGDLS, CDR2 YYNGEE. The CDR3: CASSVGGIGEQFS. Written as DNA, the CDR3 is TGTGCCAGCAGCGTAGGTGGGATCGGAGAGCAGTTCTCC.

A note on this clonotype: A junction end diverges from the germline sequence, so it may reflect a read error. This chain links TRBV5-1 with TRBJ2-2, with D possibly being TRBD2 (5 bases). There are 14 residues in the CDR3. Germline V gene data show CDR1 as SGHRS and CDR2 as YFSETQ. The CDR3, as DNA: TGCGCCAGCAGCTTGGAGGGAAACACCGGGGAGCTGTCTTGG. Amino acids: CASSLEGNTGELSW.

In this sample, this clonotype turned up a few times. The rearrangement uses TRBV12-5 and TRBJ2-2; D ambiguous. The V gene lost 0 bases and the J gene lost 5 bases, with 4 bases spanning the gap. The V gene's germline CDR1 is LGHNT and CDR2 FRNRAP. CDR3 length equals 13 residues. The CDR3 DNA is TGTGCTAGTGGTTTGGTAAAGACCGGGGAGCTGTTTTTT. This gives the protein CASGLVKTGELFF.

The sample holds many counts of this clonotype. The V gene is TRBV5-1, the J gene TRBJ2-1, with 11 bases that match TRBD2. Germline V gene sequence: CDR1 SGHRS, CDR2 YFSETQ. V dropped 5 bases and J dropped 4; count of bases not matched to a gene: 5. The length of the CDR3 is 15 residues. This CDR3 is CASRGSGGAYNEQFF. CDR3 bases: TGCGCCAGCAGAGGTAGCGGGGGGGCTTACAATGAGCAGTTCTTC.

In its sample, this clonotype was seen many times. The rearrangement links TRBV7-6 to TRBJ2-1; 9 nucleotides align to TRBD1. This CDR3 is 20 amino acids long. The V gene's germline CDR1 is SGHVS and CDR2 FNYEAQ. V shed 2 bases and J 4 bases; nucleotides not matched to a gene: 18. CDR3 nucleotide sequence: TGTGCCAGCAGCTTAAAGGGGTCGGGACAGGGCTCACTCGGGTACAATGAGCAGTTCTTC. Amino acid sequence: CASSLKGSGQGSLGYNEQFF.